Included here is one TCR beta chain sequence, with context. Which antigen it targets is not known. No clone much larger than this one lies a single base away; base qualities are absent. In total, about 650 healthy bone marrow donors made up the cohort. At the time of sampling, every cohort member was nominally healthy, though immune exposures that went unrecorded were likely present. The donor tested CMV seropositive, placing the donor among the 289 seropositive members of the cohort. Each donor provided a peripheral blood sample, and peripheral blood mononuclear cells were used for TCR beta sequencing. The Qiagen DNeasy Blood Extraction Kit was used to extract genomic DNA from the blood cell samples. Library method: the immunoSEQ multiplex PCR assay. For the multiplex PCR, a mixture combining 60 forward primers for TCR Vbeta segments and 13 reverse primers for TCR Jbeta segments was used. The CDR3 region of rearranged TCR beta genes was amplified from genomic DNA with a multiplex PCR assay. Amplified TCR beta libraries were sequenced as 87-base-pair reads on the Illumina HiSeq System. As for how the authors treated the data: Across the roughly 640 repertoires, a later analysis counted roughly 77 million unique TCR beta chains, roughly 11 million of which were shared by at least two donors. Raw reads were error-corrected and collapsed into unique sequences with a nearest-neighbor algorithm that merged closely related sequences to remove PCR and sequencing errors. CDR3 sequences were aligned to IMGT reference sequences to assign V, D and J gene segments. For a sequence to be retained, a match of at least six nucleotides to both a V gene segment and a J gene segment was required. Rearrangements were classified as productive when the CDR3 lacked stop codons and remained in frame with V and J, and all other rearrangements were classified as non-productive. CDR3 was defined according to IMGT convention as the region running from the second conserved V-encoded cysteine to the conserved J-encoded phenylalanine. Sequences without an unambiguous match to a single V gene segment were excluded from the earlier analysis of a few hundred of the donors. In an earlier analysis of some 590 of the donors, a V segment was called functional when productive rearrangements were above 56.7%, and segregating when the standard deviation between donors exceeded 5%. A statistical classification framework was built to diagnose cytomegalovirus status from the catalog of TCR beta chain sequences. In a later analysis, TCR nucleotide sequences were compared against IMGT/GENE-DB human TR gene sequences so that V and J genes could be assigned. Using the TCRdist pipeline, a later analysis assigned CDR3 sequences along with most-parsimonious VDJ recombination scenarios. A later analysis defined each TCR beta chain by its CDR3 amino acid sequence plus V-gene family, and excluded reads lacking a unique V-gene family. In a later analysis, nearly 600 highly shared, low-generation-probability nucleotide sequences were removed to address suspected cross-contamination and a sequencing artifact. For each public chain, a later analysis derived a clonal expansion index from normalized ranks of inferred template counts within each repertoire. In a later analysis, generation probabilities were computed with a VDJ recombination model fitted to out-of-frame rearrangements, and the resulting probabilities were checked against IGoR. Hypergeometric tests were used in a later analysis to score TCR-TCR, TCR-HLA and TCR-CMV co-occurrence, with a repertoire-size bias correction applied to the TCR pairs. False discovery rates were estimated in a later analysis by permuting HLA or CMV assignments 20 times. A later analysis grouped co-occurring TCRs with DBSCAN, adding TCRdist sequence similarity when clustering within HLA-allele-positive subsets. Repertoires with fewer than 30,000 or more than 120,000 public chains, plus five repertoires with anomalous nucleotide sharing, were excluded from co-occurrence clustering. The source is immuneACCESS, and TCRdb retained only in-frame sequences with V and J called. Part of the clones is not carried over; for the studies checked, unresolved V genes explain less than half of this, and the remainder is unexplained. The V and J calls and clone size come from that table; D and trimming were worked out from the DNA. This sample lists over 80,000 clones; about 81% were detected once. Together, the top ten hold more than 5% of the sample.

The CDR3 holds 16 amino acids from the cysteine to the phenylalanine. Only CDR3 DNA remains: 48 bases, in frame from the first base. Trimming takes 7 bases off V and 5 bases off J; junction bases not matched to a gene: 11. In the germline V gene, CDR1 corresponds to MDHEN and CDR2 to SYDVKM. This sample was taken from a study of cytomegalovirus exposure and HLA in healthy donors (dated by TCRdb to 2015 to 2018). Describing the broader study: In an earlier analysis of around 540 of the donors, about 260 Gb of sequence data and 100 million or so unique TCR beta sequences from 150 million to 200 million T cells were reported. An early release covering 550 to 650 HLA-typed donors comprised about 290 gigabases of sequencing data and around 80 million unique TCR sequences. Of the approximately 400 genotyped donors, 65% to 90% fell in the genetic ancestry cluster associated with self-reported Caucasian donors. The study aimed to test whether cataloging public T cell receptors could reveal signatures of past pathogen exposure. The study used immunosequencing to profile the T cell repertoires of 670 or so subjects and linked those repertoires to cytomegalovirus serostatus. In addition to the first cohort of 666 subjects, a separate validation cohort of around 110 different subjects was used. To predict cytomegalovirus infection status, the study combined high-throughput TCR immunosequencing, statistical association of individual TCRs with disease status, and machine learning. A later analysis re-examined previously published TCR beta repertoires from more than 600 donors and added high-resolution HLA genotyping to investigate patterns of TCR occurrence. The later analysis used no new phenotypic data to find candidate immune exposures, relying instead on TCR beta sequences and their occurrence across donors. An earlier analysis of a few hundred of the donors applied high-throughput TCR beta sequencing to assess whether each TCR beta V gene segment acted as functional or pseudogenic. Donor age, sex, ethnicity and CMV serostatus were compiled together with the repertoire data. Genome-wide SNP genotypes for about 55% of the 666 donors were used in a later genetic analysis, which treated that subset as a discovery cohort. Every repertoire in the discovery cohort had been generated on one and the same sequencing platform. HLA typing covered class I and class II loci at four-digit resolution. The number of donors typed differed by locus, with 629-630 for A, B, C, DRB1 and DQB1, around 500 for DQA1, over 600 for DPA1, and approximately 470 for DPB1. Four to six DR-DQ haplotypes were handled as single units for association and clustering, since linkage in the cohort was strong. Across roughly 420 genotyped donors of the cohort, an average of roughly 250,000 unique TCR beta nucleotide sequences per donor were sequenced, and around 19% of those sequences were non-productive.

Summary of the overall study and its limitations: In a later analysis, the rate of TCR association differed among HLA loci, with DRB1 alleles having the most associated TCRs and HLA-C alleles having the fewest. A later analysis associated about 17,000 TCR beta sequences with specific HLA alleles at a false discovery rate of 0.05. This cohort had only TCR beta chains sequenced, and the lack of alpha or paired-chain data limited which features could be detected. A cluster of highly shared sequence variants was judged likely to be a technical artifact of the sequencing pipeline. A further reported finding was that TCR beta sequences accurately predicted the HLA-A and HLA-B alleles for most subjects in the first cohort. While some public TCRs were present in many individuals, most TCR sequences turned up only very rarely across donors. Because the 87-base-pair reads could not distinguish some IMGT-functional V segments, including TRBV6-2 and TRBV6-3, those segments were excluded. Because some donors lacked HLA typing at each locus, the association tests relied only on the typed subset. In both the original and validation cohorts, the classifier was reported to diagnose cytomegalovirus status with high specificity and sensitivity. In a later analysis, most CMV-associated TCR beta chains were found to appear HLA-restricted, with HLA associations seemingly driven largely by CMV exposure. In a later genetic analysis, a missense DCLRE1C variant was associated with V-gene and J-gene trimming of TCR beta chains, and the association was replicated in an independent cohort. In an earlier analysis of some 640 of the donors, most TCR beta V segments were observed in productive rearrangements about 87% or about 30% of the time, broadly matching IMGT annotations. When HLA alleles, especially DR and DQ, strongly co-occurred, TCR associations were difficult to assign to individual alleles. The earlier analysis of approximately 540 of the donors excluded roughly 17 rarely observed V segments, including chromosome 9 orphons, because counts were too low. A total of fewer than 200 TCR beta chains were listed by the study as associated with cytomegalovirus. In vitro tests confirmed that a few of the cytomegalovirus-associated TCR beta chains recognize cytomegalovirus antigens. CMV serostatus was the only immune exposure information available for the cohort. Several of the top co-occurrence clusters appeared to be linked to parvovirus B19, influenza, CMV and Epstein-Barr virus, according to a later analysis. Compared with the approximately 670-donor mean, donors in an Asian-associated ancestry cluster had fewer N-insertions in productive TCRs, according to a later genetic analysis. In a later analysis, HLA-associated TCR beta chains showed more clonal expansion and lower generation probabilities than non-associated chains that were equally common. The authors suggested that the approach could potentially be generalized to other disease states and immunological phenotypes. Linkage disequilibrium might explain the correlated functional status among segregating V segments, but an unknown experimental factor could not be excluded. Presence/absence analyses assumed roughly uniform sequencing depth across donors, an assumption that may not hold.

The V and J segments used are TRBV28 and TRBJ1-6; 7 bases in between match TRBD1. Sequenced material: PBMCs. This clonotype originated in a man aged 35 to 55 in good health and CMV-seropositive. The CDR3 protein: CASTLGQGGNNSPLHF. The sequence in DNA is TGTGCCAGCACCCTGGGGCAGGGGGGTAATAATTCACCCCTCCACTTT.